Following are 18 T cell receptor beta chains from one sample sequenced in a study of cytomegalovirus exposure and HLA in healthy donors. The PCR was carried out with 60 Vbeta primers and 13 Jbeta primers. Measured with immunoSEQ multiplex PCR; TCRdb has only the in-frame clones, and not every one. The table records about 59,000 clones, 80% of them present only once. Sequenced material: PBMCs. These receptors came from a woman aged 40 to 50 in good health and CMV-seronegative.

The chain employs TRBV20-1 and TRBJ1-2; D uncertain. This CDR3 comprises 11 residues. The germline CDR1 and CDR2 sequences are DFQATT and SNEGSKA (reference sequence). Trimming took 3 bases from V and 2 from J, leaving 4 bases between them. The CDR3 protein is CSARENYGYTF. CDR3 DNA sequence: TGCAGTGCTAGGGAGAACTATGGCTACACCTTC.

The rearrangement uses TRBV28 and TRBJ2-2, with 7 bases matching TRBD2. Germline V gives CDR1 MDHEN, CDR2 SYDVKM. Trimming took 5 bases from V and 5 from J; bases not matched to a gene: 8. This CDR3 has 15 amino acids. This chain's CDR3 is CASSTSGTNTGELFF. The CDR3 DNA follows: TGTGCCAGCAGTACCTCCGGGACTAATACCGGGGAGCTGTTTTTT.

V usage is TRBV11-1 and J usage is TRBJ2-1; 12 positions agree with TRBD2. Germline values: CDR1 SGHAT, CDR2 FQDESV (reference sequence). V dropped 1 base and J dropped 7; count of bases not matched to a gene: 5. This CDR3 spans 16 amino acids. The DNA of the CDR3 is TGTGCCAGCAGCTTAGTGAGACTAGCGGGAGTGAATGAGCAGTTCTTC. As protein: CASSLVRLAGVNEQFF. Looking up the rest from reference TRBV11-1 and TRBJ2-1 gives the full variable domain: EAEVAQSPRYKITEKSQAVAFWCDPISGHATLYWYRQILGQGPELLVQFQDESVVDDSQLPKDRFSAERLKGVDSTLKIQPAELGDSAMYLCASSLVRLAGVNEQFFGPGTRLTVL.

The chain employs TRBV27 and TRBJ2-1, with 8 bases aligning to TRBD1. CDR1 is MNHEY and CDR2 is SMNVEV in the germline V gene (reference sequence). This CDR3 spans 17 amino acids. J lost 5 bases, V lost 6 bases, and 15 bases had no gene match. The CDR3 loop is CASSSYRGSELDNEQFF. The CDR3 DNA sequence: TGTGCCAGCAGCTCCTACAGGGGGAGCGAGCTCGACAATGAGCAGTTCTTC.

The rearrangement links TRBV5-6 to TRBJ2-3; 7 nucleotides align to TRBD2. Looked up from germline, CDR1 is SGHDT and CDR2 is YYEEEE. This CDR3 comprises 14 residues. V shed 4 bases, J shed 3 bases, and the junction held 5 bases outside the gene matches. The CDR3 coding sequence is TGTGCCAGCAGCCTCAGCGGGAAAACAGATACGCAGTATTTT. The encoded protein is CASSLSGKTDTQYF.

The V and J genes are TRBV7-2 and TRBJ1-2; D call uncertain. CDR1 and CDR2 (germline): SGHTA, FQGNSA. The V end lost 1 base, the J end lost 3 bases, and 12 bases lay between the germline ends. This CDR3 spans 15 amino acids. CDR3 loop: CASSLVMSPDYGYTF. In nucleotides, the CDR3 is TGTGCCAGCAGCTTAGTCATGTCCCCGGACTATGGCTACACCTTC.

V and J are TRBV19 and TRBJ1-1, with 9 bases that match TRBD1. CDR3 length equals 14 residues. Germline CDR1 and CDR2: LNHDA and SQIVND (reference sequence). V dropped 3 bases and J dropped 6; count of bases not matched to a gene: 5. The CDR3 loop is CASSIAGTGPEAFF. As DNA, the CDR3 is TGTGCCAGTAGTATCGCCGGGACAGGGCCTGAAGCTTTCTTT.

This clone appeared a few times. In DNA, the CDR3 is TGCGCCAGCAGTGGACTAGTTTCGGATGAGCAGTTCTTC. It translates to CASSGLVSDEQFF. The chain joins TRBV10-1 to TRBJ2-1; maybe TRBD2 (6 bases). Germline-derived CDR1 and CDR2 are WNHNN and SYGVQD (reference sequence). The CDR3 contains 13 residues. V gave up 4 bases and J gave up 8 bases, with 12 bases separating them.

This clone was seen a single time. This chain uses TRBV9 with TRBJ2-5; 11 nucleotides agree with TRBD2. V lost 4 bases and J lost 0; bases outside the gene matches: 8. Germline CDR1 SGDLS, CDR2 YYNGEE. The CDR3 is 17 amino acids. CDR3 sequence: CASSILPGLADQETQYF. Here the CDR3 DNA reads TGTGCCAGCAGCATACTACCGGGACTAGCGGACCAAGAGACCCAGTACTTC.

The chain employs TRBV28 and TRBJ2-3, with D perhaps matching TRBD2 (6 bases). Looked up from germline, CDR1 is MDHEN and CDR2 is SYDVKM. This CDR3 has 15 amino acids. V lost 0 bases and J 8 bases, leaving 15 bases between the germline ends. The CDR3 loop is CASSLWKTSIATQYF. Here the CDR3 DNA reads TGTGCCAGCAGTTTATGGAAGACTAGTATAGCTACGCAGTATTTT.

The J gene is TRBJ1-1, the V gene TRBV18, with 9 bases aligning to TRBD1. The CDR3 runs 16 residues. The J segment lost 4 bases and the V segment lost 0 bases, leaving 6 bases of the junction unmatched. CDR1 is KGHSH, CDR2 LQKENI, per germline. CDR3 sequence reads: CASSPPGTGLSTEAFF. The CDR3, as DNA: TGTGCCAGCTCACCACCCGGGACAGGGTTGAGCACTGAAGCTTTCTTT.

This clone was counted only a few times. Here the CDR3 reads CASSMSTINQPQHF. The DNA for the CDR3 is TGTGCCAGTAGTATGAGCACCATCAATCAGCCCCAGCATTTT. V is TRBV19 and J is TRBJ1-5, with D uncertain. Trimming took 3 bases from V and 3 from J, leaving 9 bases between them. Germline V CDR1 and CDR2: LNHDA, SQIVND (reference sequence). The CDR3 loop spans 14 amino acids.

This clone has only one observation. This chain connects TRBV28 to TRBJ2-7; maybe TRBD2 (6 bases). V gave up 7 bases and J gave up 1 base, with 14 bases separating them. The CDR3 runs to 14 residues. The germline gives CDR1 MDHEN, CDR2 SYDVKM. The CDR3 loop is CASTGTLTSYEQYF. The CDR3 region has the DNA TGTGCCAGCACCGGGACTCTTACTTCCTACGAGCAGTACTTC.

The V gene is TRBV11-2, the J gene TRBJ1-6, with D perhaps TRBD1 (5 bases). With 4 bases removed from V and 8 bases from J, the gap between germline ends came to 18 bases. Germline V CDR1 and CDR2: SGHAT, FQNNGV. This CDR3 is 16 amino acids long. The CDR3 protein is CASSSLVAGRDSPLHF. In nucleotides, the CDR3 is TGTGCCAGCAGCTCTCTTGTCGCGGGACGGGATTCACCCCTCCACTTT.

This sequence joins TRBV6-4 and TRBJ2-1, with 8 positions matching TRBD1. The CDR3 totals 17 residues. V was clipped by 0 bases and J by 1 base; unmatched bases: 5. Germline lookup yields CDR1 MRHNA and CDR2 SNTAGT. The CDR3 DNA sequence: TGTGCCAGCAGTGACTCAGGACAGGGCCATTCCTACAATGAGCAGTTCTTC. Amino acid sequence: CASSDSGQGHSYNEQFF.

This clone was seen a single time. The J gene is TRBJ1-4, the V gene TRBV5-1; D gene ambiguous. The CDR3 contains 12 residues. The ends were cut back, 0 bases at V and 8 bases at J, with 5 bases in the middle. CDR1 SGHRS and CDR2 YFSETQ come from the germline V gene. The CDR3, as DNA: TGCGCCAGCAGCTTGGCCGGGGAAAAACTGTTTTTT. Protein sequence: CASSLAGEKLFF. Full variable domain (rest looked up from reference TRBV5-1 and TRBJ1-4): KAGVTQTPRYLIKTRGQQVTLSCSPISGHRSVSWYQQTPGQGLQFLFEYFSETQRNKGNFPGRFSGRQFSNSRSEMNVSTLELGDSALYLCASSLAGEKLFFGSGTQLSVL.

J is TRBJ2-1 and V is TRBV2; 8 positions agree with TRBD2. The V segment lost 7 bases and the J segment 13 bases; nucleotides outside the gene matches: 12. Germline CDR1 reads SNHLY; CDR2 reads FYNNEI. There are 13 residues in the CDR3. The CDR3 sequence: CASTRLGAGGQFF. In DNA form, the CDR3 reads TGTGCCAGCACTCGCCTCGGGGCGGGGGGCCAGTTCTTC. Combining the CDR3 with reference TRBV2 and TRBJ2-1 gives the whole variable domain EPEVTQTPSHQVTQMGQEVILRCVPISNHLYFYWYRQILGQKVEFLVSFYNNEISEKSEIFDDQFSVERPDGSNFTLKIRSTKLEDSAMYFCASTRLGAGGQFFGPGTRLTVL.

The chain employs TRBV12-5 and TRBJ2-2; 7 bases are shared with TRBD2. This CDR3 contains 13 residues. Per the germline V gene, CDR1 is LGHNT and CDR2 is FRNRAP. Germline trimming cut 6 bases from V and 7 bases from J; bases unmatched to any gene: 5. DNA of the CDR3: TGTGCTAGTGGGAGACTAGCCGGCGGGGAGCTGTTTTTT. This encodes CASGRLAGGELFF.